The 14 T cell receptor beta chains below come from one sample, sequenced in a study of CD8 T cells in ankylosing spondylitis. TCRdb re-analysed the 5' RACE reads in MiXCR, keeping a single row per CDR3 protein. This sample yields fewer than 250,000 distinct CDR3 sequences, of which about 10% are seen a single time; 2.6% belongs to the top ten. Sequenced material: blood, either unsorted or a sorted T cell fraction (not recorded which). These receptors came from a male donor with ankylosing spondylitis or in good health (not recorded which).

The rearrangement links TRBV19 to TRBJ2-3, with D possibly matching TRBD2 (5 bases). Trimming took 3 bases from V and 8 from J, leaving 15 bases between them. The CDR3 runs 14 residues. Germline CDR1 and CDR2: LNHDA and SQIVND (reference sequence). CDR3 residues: CASSITRIPGTQYF. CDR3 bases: TGTGCCAGTAGTATCACTAGAATCCCGGGTACGCAGTATTTT.

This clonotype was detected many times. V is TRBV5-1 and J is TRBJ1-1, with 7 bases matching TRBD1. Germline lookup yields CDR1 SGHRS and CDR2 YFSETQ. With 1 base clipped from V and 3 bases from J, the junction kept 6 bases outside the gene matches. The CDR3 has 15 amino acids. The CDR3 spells CASSLKGTDYTEAFF. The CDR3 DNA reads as TGCGCCAGCAGCTTGAAAGGGACAGATTACACTGAAGCTTTCTTT.

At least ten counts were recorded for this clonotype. CDR3 region: CASSLRGDTHYGYTF. DNA for the CDR3: TGTGCCAGCAGCCTCCGGGGGGATACCCACTATGGCTACACCTTC. This chain links TRBV7-2 with TRBJ1-2; TRBD1 might be the D (5 bases). Trimming removed 5 bases at V and 3 bases at J, with 16 bases between. The CDR3 has 15 residues. From germline, CDR1 is SGHTA and CDR2 FQGNSA.

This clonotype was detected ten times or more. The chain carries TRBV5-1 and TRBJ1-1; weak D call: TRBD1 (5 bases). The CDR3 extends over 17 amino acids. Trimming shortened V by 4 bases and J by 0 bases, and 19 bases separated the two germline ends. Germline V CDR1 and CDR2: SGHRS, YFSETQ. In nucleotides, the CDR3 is TGCGCCAGCAGCGTTGGACGACAGCAAACCATGAACACTGAAGCTTTCTTT. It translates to CASSVGRQQTMNTEAFF.

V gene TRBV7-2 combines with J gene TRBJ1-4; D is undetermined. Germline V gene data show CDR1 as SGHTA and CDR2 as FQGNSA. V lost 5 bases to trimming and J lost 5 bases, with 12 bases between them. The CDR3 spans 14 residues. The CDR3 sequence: CASSQTVLNEKLFF. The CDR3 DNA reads TGTGCCAGCAGCCAGACCGTCCTGAATGAAAAACTGTTTTTT.

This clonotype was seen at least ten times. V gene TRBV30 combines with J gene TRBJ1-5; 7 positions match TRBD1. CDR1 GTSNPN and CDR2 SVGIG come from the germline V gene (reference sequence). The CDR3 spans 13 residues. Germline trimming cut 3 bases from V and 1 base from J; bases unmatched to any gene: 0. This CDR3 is CAWRTGSNQPQHF. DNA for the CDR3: TGTGCCTGGAGGACAGGGAGCAATCAGCCCCAGCATTTT.

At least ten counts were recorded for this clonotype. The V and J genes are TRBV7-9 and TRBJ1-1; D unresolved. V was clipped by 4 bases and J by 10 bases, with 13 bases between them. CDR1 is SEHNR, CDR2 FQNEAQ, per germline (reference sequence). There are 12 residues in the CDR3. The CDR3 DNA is TGTGCCAGCAGCTCCTGGCGGGAGGGAGCTTTCTTT. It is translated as CASSSWREGAFF.

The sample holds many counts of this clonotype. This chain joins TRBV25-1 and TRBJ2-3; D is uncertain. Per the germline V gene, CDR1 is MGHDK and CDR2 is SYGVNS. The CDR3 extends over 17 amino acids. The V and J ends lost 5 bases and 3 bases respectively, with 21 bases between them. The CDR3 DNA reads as TGTGCCAGCAGTCCCCTGGGAAAGGGCCGCTGGACAGATACGCAGTATTTT. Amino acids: CASSPLGKGRWTDTQYF. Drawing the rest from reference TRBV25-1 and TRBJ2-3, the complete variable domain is EADIYQTPRYLVIGTGKKITLECSQTMGHDKMYWYQQDPGMELHLIHYSYGVNSTEKGDLSSESTVSRIRTEHFPLTLESARPSHTSQYLCASSPLGKGRWTDTQYFGPGTRLTVL.

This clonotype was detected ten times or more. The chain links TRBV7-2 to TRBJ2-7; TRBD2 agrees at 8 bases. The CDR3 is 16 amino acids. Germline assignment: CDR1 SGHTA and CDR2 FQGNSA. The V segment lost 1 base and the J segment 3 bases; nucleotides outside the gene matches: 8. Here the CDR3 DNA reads TGTGCCAGCAGCTTAGATGGCGGGGGGCGAAACTACGAGCAGTACTTC. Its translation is CASSLDGGGRNYEQYF. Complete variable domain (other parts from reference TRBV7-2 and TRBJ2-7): GAGVSQSPSNKVTEKGKDVELRCDPISGHTALYWYRQSLGQGLEFLIYFQGNSAPDKSGLPSDRFSAERTGGSVSTLTIQRTQQEDSAVYLCASSLDGGGRNYEQYFGPGTRLTVT.

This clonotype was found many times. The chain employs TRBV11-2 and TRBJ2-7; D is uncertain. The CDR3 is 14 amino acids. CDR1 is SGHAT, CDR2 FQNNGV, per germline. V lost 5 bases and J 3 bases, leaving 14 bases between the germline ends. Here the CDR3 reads CASSQNSLLYEQYF. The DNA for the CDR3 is TGTGCCAGCAGCCAAAACTCCCTCCTCTACGAGCAGTACTTC.

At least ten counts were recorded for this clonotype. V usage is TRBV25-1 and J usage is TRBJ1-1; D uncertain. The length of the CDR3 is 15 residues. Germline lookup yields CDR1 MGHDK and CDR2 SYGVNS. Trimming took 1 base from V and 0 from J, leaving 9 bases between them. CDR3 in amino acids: CASSEFGELNTEAFF. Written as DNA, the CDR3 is TGTGCCAGCAGTGAATTTGGGGAATTGAACACTGAAGCTTTCTTT.

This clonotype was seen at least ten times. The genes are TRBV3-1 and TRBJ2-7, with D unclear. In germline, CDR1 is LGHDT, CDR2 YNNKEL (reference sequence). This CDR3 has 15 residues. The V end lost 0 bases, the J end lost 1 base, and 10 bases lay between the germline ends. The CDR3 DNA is TGTGCCAGCAGCCAAGAATTTAGAGGTTCCTACGAGCAGTACTTC. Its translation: CASSQEFRGSYEQYF.

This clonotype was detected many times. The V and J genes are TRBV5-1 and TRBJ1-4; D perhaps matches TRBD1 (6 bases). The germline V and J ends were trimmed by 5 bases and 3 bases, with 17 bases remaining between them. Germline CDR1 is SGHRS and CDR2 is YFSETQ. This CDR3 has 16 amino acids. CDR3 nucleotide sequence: TGCGCCAGCAGTTTAACAGGGAGTCGGGCTAATGAAAAACTGTTTTTT. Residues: CASSLTGSRANEKLFF.

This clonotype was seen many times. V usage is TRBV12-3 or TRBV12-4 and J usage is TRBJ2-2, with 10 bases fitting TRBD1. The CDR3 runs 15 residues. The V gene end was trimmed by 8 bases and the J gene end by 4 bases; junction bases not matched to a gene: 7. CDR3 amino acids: CASATGTGATGELFF. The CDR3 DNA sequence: TGTGCCAGCGCCACCGGGACAGGGGCCACCGGGGAGCTGTTTTTT.